This is a list of T cell receptor beta chains from one sample in a study of cytomegalovirus exposure and HLA in healthy donors. Sequencing was performed with immunoSEQ multiplex PCR; in TCRdb, only in-frame clones are kept and a portion is missing. The repertoire holds about 150,000 clones, with 75% as singletons. The sequencing sample was made of PBMCs. These receptor sequences come from a man aged 30 to 39 in good health and CMV-seronegative. The CDR3 runs from the conserved cysteine through the conserved F or W. Fields, in order: D gene, J gene, clone size, V gene, CDR3 protein, CDR3 DNA. D genes are given only for firm matches. Clone size appears in some rows only: once, few, many, or a class for an expanded clone.

NA TRBJ2-7 NA TRBV2 CASSLLTYEQYF TGTGCCAGCAGCCTACTAACCTACGAGCAGTACTTC
TRBD1 TRBJ2-1 NA TRBV6-5 CASTIPGDRSEQFF TGTGCCAGCACCATCCCAGGGGACAGGAGTGAGCAGTTCTTC
NA TRBJ2-7 NA TRBV29-1 CSVGRGDTLSYEQYF TGCAGCGTTGGTCGGGGGGACACCCTTTCCTACGAGCAGTACTTC
TRBD1 TRBJ1-3 few TRBV5-4 CASSFGTGDTIYF TGTGCCAGCAGCTTTGGTACAGGGGACACCATATATTTT
NA TRBJ2-1 NA TRBV5-1 CASSFDPPSLARGSEQFF TGCGCCAGCAGCTTCGATCCCCCTTCACTGGCTAGGGGCAGTGAGCAGTTCTTC
NA TRBJ2-5 NA TRBV5-6 CASSLAPGVGETQYF TGTGCCAGCAGCTTGGCCCCGGGGGTAGGCGAGACCCAGTACTTC
TRBD2 TRBJ2-1 few TRBV6-5 CASSGGLSYNEQFF TGTGCCAGCTCCGGGGGGTTATCCTACAATGAGCAGTTCTTC
TRBD2 TRBJ2-4 NA TRBV5-1 CASSLGTSGRNIQYF TGCGCCAGCAGCTTGGGGACTAGCGGGAGAAACATTCAGTACTTC
NA TRBJ1-2 NA TRBV19 CASSGPYPANYGYTF TGTGCCAGTAGTGGTCCCTACCCCGCTAACTATGGCTACACCTTC
TRBD2 TRBJ2-1 NA TRBV7-2 CASAPAGEHEQFF TGTGCCAGCGCCCCAGCGGGAGAACATGAGCAGTTCTTC
NA TRBJ1-1 once TRBV28 CASSSLRGLRNTEAFF TGTGCCAGCAGTTCGCTAAGGGGACTGAGGAACACTGAAGCTTTCTTT
NA TRBJ1-2 NA TRBV5-4 CASSRGGDGYTF TGTGCCAGCAGCCGAGGAGGGGATGGCTACACCTTC
NA TRBJ1-5 NA TRBV19 CASSTPHQPQHF TGTGCCAGTAGCACACCCCATCAGCCCCAGCATTTT
TRBD1 TRBJ2-1 NA TRBV7-9 CASSLEQGARDEQFF TGTGCCAGCAGCTTAGAGCAGGGGGCGCGGGATGAGCAGTTCTTC
TRBD1 TRBJ2-5 NA TRBV11-3 CASSPGTGGNDQETQYF TGTGCCAGCAGCCCAGGTACAGGGGGCAACGACCAAGAGACCCAGTACTTC
TRBD2 TRBJ2-1 few TRBV9 CASSALSGLGNNEQFF TGTGCCAGCAGCGCTCTGTCCGGACTAGGGAACAATGAGCAGTTCTTC
NA TRBJ2-6 NA TRBV7-3 CASSYGHPSGANVLTF TGTGCCAGCAGCTATGGACACCCCTCTGGGGCCAACGTCCTGACTTTC
TRBD1 TRBJ1-2 NA TRBV29-1 CSVTDRADGYTF TGCAGCGTTACCGACAGGGCGGATGGCTACACCTTC
TRBD2 TRBJ2-7 NA TRBV7-3 CASSAGLGGEQYF TGTGCCAGCAGCGCTGGACTAGGCGGCGAGCAGTACTTC
TRBD2 TRBJ2-7 NA TRBV27 CASSKNSGAAYEQYF TGTGCCAGCAGTAAGAATAGCGGGGCAGCCTACGAGCAGTACTTC
TRBD2 TRBJ2-1 NA TRBV2 CASRGRLAGEDEQFF TGTGCCAGCAGAGGAAGACTAGCGGGAGAGGATGAGCAGTTCTTC
NA TRBJ2-1 NA TRBV19 CASSAGTTHYNEQFF TGTGCCAGTAGTGCCGGGACAACGCACTACAATGAGCAGTTCTTC
TRBD2 TRBJ2-7 NA TRBV30 CAWRTGGVSYEQYF TGTGCCTGGAGAACGGGGGGTGTATCCTACGAGCAGTACTTC
TRBD1 TRBJ1-2 few TRBV14 CASSHWTGFGYGYTF TGTGCCAGCAGCCACTGGACAGGGTTCGGTTATGGCTACACCTTC
NA TRBJ2-7 NA TRBV11-2 CASSSRGGTPTYEQYF TGTGCCAGCAGCTCCCGGGGCGGGACTCCAACCTACGAGCAGTACTTC
TRBD2 TRBJ2-7 NA TRBV27 CASSFGREGSYEQYF TGTGCCAGCAGTTTTGGTCGGGAGGGCTCCTACGAGCAGTACTTC
TRBD1 TRBJ2-7 NA TRBV27 CASSLVQGARYEQYF TGTGCCAGCAGTTTAGTCCAGGGGGCACGCTACGAGCAGTACTTC
NA TRBJ2-3 once TRBV13 CAGRRTKSTDTQYF TGTGCGGGGAGGAGGACAAAAAGCACAGATACGCAGTATTTT
NA TRBJ2-3 NA TRBV18 CASSPLKGNPDTQYF TGTGCCAGCTCACCACTCAAGGGGAACCCAGATACGCAGTATTTT
NA TRBJ2-3 NA TRBV20-1 CSAGLFTQYF TGCAGTGCTGGACTGTTTACGCAGTATTTT
TRBD1 TRBJ1-2 NA TRBV5-4 CASSSPGGSGYTF TGTGCCAGCAGCTCCCCAGGGGGCAGCGGCTACACCTTC
NA TRBJ2-3 NA TRBV7-9 CASGTSTDTQYF TGTGCCAGCGGGACTAGCACAGATACGCAGTATTTT
NA TRBJ2-5 few TRBV2 CASSEANGGTQYF TGTGCCAGCAGTGAGGCAAACGGGGGAACCCAGTACTTC
TRBD2 TRBJ2-7 NA TRBV5-1 CASSFTSVEEQYF TGCGCCAGCAGCTTCACTAGCGTTGAGGAGCAGTACTTC
NA TRBJ1-5 NA TRBV27 CASRQQSRWGLHF TGTGCCAGCAGACAACAGAGTAGGTGGGGCCTGCATTTT
TRBD2 TRBJ2-1 once TRBV11-2 CASSPSSGRSYNEQFF TGTGCCAGCAGCCCCTCTAGCGGGCGGTCCTACAATGAGCAGTTCTTC
NA TRBJ2-3 NA TRBV30 CAWRYLTSTDTQYF TGTGCCTGGAGATACCTTACTAGCACAGATACGCAGTATTTT
TRBD1 TRBJ2-5 NA TRBV2 CASSDTGGETQYF TGTGCCAGCAGTGATACAGGGGGAGAGACCCAGTACTTC
TRBD2 TRBJ2-7 NA TRBV5-4 CASSLEAGAPYEQYF TGTGCCAGCAGCTTGGAAGCGGGAGCCCCATACGAGCAGTACTTC
NA TRBJ1-5 NA TRBV5-8 CASSFLGVGANQPQHF TGTGCCAGCAGCTTCCTCGGGGTGGGGGCTAATCAGCCCCAGCATTTT
NA TRBJ1-1 NA TRBV6-5 CASSGGTENTEAFF TGTGCCAGCAGTGGAGGGACGGAGAACACTGAAGCTTTCTTT
NA TRBJ2-7 NA TRBV30 CAWTEGASEQYF TGTGCCTGGACAGAGGGCGCGTCCGAGCAGTACTTC
TRBD2 TRBJ2-7 NA TRBV6-5 CASSKGLAGVQYF TGTGCCAGCAGTAAGGGACTAGCGGGTGTTCAGTACTTC
NA TRBJ1-2 once TRBV5-1 CASSLPTSPNYGYTF TGCGCCAGCAGCCTGCCTACCTCCCCAAACTATGGCTACACCTTC
NA TRBJ2-7 NA TRBV28 CASSPAYEQYF TGTGCCAGCAGCCCAGCCTACGAGCAGTACTTC
NA TRBJ1-1 once TRBV27 CASSFAGVNTEAFF TGTGCCAGCAGTTTCGCGGGGGTGAACACTGAAGCTTTCTTT
TRBD1 TRBJ2-1 NA TRBV27 CASSFGQGYEQFF TGTGCCAGCAGTTTTGGACAGGGGTATGAGCAGTTCTTC
NA TRBJ1-6 NA TRBV28 CASTQILRRNSPLHF TGTGCCAGCACCCAAATCCTGCGGCGTAATTCACCCCTCCACTTT